This entry is about one TCR beta chain. What it binds is unknown. This sample was included in a study of Graves' ophthalmopathy and Graves' hyperthyroidism. Study-level points and caveats: Most thyroid-expanded clonotypes exceeding 0.001 frequency were also found in blood.

This CDR3 is 15 amino acids long. Trimming shortened V by 3 bases and J by 0 bases, and 8 bases separated the two germline ends. Germline loops: CDR1 LNHDA, CDR2 SQIVND (reference sequence). TCR beta CDR3 regions were amplified from RNA transcripts. HTBI primers were used in a first-round RT-PCR, which preceded a second-round multiplex PCR. In TCRdb, the multiplex PCR reads were re-called with MiXCR into one record per CDR3 protein. This sample has about 550,000 distinct CDR3 sequences, with under 40% found just once. The TCR originated in an adult man with Graves' hyperthyroidism. The rearrangement uses TRBV19 and TRBJ2-2; D is undetermined. Sequencing was performed on peripheral blood or thyroid tissue (not recorded which). CDR3 nucleotide sequence: TGTGCCAGTAGTATTTGGGGAACGAACACCGGGGAGCTGTTTTTT. Protein sequence: CASSIWGTNTGELFF.